What follows are 20 T cell receptor beta chains derived from one specimen sequenced in a study of identical twins. TCRdb reprocessed the 5' RACE reads with MiXCR, giving one entry per CDR3 protein. The table records nearly 250,000 distinct CDR3 sequences, about 7.3% of them present only once. This sample also appeared in a second study, on yellow fever vaccine responses in identical twins.

Sequenced input: memory (CD45RO+) T cells sorted from blood. These receptors were taken from a woman between 18 and 29 years old in good health.

This clonotype was seen a few times. The chain employs TRBV27 and TRBJ1-1, with D possibly matching TRBD1 (5 bases). The CDR3 covers 14 residues. CDR1 and CDR2 from the germline V gene are MNHEY and SMNVEV (reference sequence). V was trimmed by 6 bases and J by 5 bases, leaving 16 bases between them. The CDR3 DNA reads TGTGCCAGCAGCTTCCTTGGGGGGAGAACTGAAGCTTTCTTT. Its translation: CASSFLGGRTEAFF.

This clonotype was seen a few times. The chain couples TRBV6-1 to TRBJ2-5, with 10 bases lining up with TRBD2. Trimming at V came to 2 bases and at J to 2 bases, leaving 5 bases not matched to a gene. This CDR3 spans 16 amino acids. CDR1 is MNHNS, CDR2 SASEGT, per germline. The CDR3 sequence: CASSENLAGGQETQYF. CDR3 DNA: TGTGCCAGCAGTGAAAATTTAGCGGGAGGACAAGAGACCCAGTACTTC.

This clonotype came up many times. The rearrangement links TRBV10-3 to TRBJ2-5; 7 nucleotides match TRBD1. Germline trimming cut 5 bases from V and 4 bases from J; bases unmatched to any gene: 7. Germline values: CDR1 ENHRY, CDR2 SYGVKD. The CDR3 length is 14 residues. The CDR3 spells CAISPKQGLETQYF. The CDR3 DNA sequence: TGTGCCATCAGTCCTAAACAGGGGTTAGAGACCCAGTACTTC.

This clonotype was picked up a small number of times. This chain connects TRBV5-6 to TRBJ2-7, with D unclear. Germline-derived CDR1 and CDR2 are SGHDT and YYEEEE. This CDR3 has 13 amino acids. Trimming left V 5 bases short and J 4 bases short, with 13 bases between. The CDR3 here is CASRSLRSYEQYF. DNA of the CDR3: TGTGCCAGCAGGTCACTCCGGAGTTACGAGCAGTACTTC.

This clonotype was recorded at least ten times. This chain links TRBV28 with TRBJ1-1; 9 bases map to TRBD1. Germline V lookup: CDR1 MDHEN, CDR2 SYDVKM. V gave up 4 bases and J gave up 4 bases; unmatched junction bases: 10. The CDR3 is 16 residues long. This chain's CDR3 is CASSSGTGTWGTEAFF. The CDR3 region has the DNA TGTGCCAGCAGTTCCGGGACAGGGACCTGGGGCACTGAAGCTTTCTTT.

This clonotype turned up a few times. CDR3 DNA: TGTGCCAGCAGTTCCACTAGCGTCACCTACGAGCAGTACTTC. Protein sequence: CASSSTSVTYEQYF. This chain connects TRBV12-3 or TRBV12-4 to TRBJ2-7, with 7 positions matching TRBD2. The CDR3 totals 14 residues. With 4 bases clipped from V and 2 bases from J, the junction kept 5 bases outside the gene matches.

This clonotype was seen many times. V is TRBV5-1 and J is TRBJ2-3; D uncertain. This CDR3 has 11 amino acids. The V gene lost 4 bases and the J gene lost 5 bases, with 5 bases spanning the gap. Germline CDR1 is SGHRS and CDR2 is YFSETQ. The CDR3 DNA follows: TGCGCCAGCAGCCAGAAAGATACGCAGTATTTT. It is translated as CASSQKDTQYF.

In its sample, this clonotype was seen a few times. This rearrangement joins TRBV9 to TRBJ2-1, with D possibly matching TRBD2 (7 bases). This CDR3 contains 15 residues. From germline, CDR1 is SGDLS and CDR2 YYNGEE. V shed 2 bases and J shed 7 bases, with 16 bases lying between them. DNA of the CDR3: TGTGCCAGCAGCGTGACGGGGGGCTTCCAGAATGAGCAGTTCTTC. Translation gives CASSVTGGFQNEQFF.

This clonotype was observed a few times. The gene calls are TRBV6-1 and TRBJ2-2; 9 nucleotides match TRBD2. Trimming at V came to 6 bases and at J to 5 bases, leaving 7 bases not matched to a gene. Germline-derived CDR1 and CDR2 are MNHNS and SASEGT. This CDR3 comprises 15 residues. CDR3 DNA sequence: TGTGCCAGCAGCTGGCGGGGGGGCCGAACCGGGGAGCTGTTTTTT. Amino acids: CASSWRGGRTGELFF.

This clonotype was observed a few times. This chain joins TRBV29-1 and TRBJ1-1; D is uncertain. CDR1 and CDR2 from the germline V gene are SQVTM and ANQGSEA. V was cut by 1 base and J by 1 base, with 4 bases left in between. CDR3 length: 12 amino acids. CDR3 nucleotides: TGCAGCGTTGAAGTAGGGAACACTGAAGCTTTCTTT. Translated: CSVEVGNTEAFF.

This clonotype has more than one count but fewer than ten. The DNA of the CDR3 is TGTGCCAGCAGTAGCGGCGGACAGGGAAAAAGTCCCCTCCACTTT. This gives the protein CASSSGGQGKSPLHF. This chain joins TRBV28 and TRBJ1-6, with TRBD1 matching 8 bases. V lost 5 bases to trimming and J lost 13 bases; unmatched junction nucleotides: 13. CDR1 is MDHEN, CDR2 SYDVKM, per germline. This CDR3 contains 15 residues.

This clonotype was counted ten times or more. V gene TRBV5-1 combines with J gene TRBJ2-3; unclear D gene. V lost 3 bases and J lost 4, with 12 bases in between. Germline-derived CDR1 and CDR2 are SGHRS and YFSETQ. This CDR3 is 14 amino acids long. As DNA, the CDR3 is TGCGCCAGCAGCTGGGCGCCCGAGGCAGATACGCAGTATTTT. It specifies CASSWAPEADTQYF.

CDR3 sequence reads: CASSESASGNLWGKETQYF. CDR3 sequence (DNA): TGTGCCAGCAGTGAAAGCGCTAGCGGGAATTTGTGGGGGAAAGAGACCCAGTACTTC. The chain employs TRBV6-1 and TRBJ2-5, with 9 bases identical to TRBD2. The trim removed 2 bases at V and 3 bases at J, leaving 16 bases unmatched. From germline, CDR1 is MNHNS and CDR2 SASEGT. The CDR3 extends over 19 amino acids.

The chain combines TRBV28 with TRBJ2-6; D is unclear. Germline lookup yields CDR1 MDHEN and CDR2 SYDVKM. Trimming removed 7 bases from V and 4 bases from J, with 8 bases in between. This CDR3 has 13 residues. The CDR3 nucleotides are TGTGCCAGCACCAACCCGGGGGCCAACGTCCTGACTTTC. This sequence encodes CASTNPGANVLTF.

This clonotype has at least ten counts. The chain carries TRBV20-1 and TRBJ2-7, with 8 bases identical to TRBD1. Germline trimming cut 7 bases from V and 2 bases from J; bases unmatched to any gene: 7. The CDR3 consists of 13 residues. Per the germline V gene, CDR1 is DFQATT and CDR2 is SNEGSKA (reference sequence). As DNA, the CDR3 is TGCAGTGTCGGTCAGGGGGCTGCCTACGAGCAGTACGTC. This encodes CSVGQGAAYEQYV.

This clonotype was recorded at least ten times. DNA for the CDR3: TGTGGGAGCCGGGGCACAGATACGCAGTATTTT. It translates to CGSRGTDTQYF. The chain uses TRBV28 and TRBJ2-3; D is ambiguous. Germline V gene lookup returns CDR1 MDHEN and CDR2 SYDVKM. This CDR3 has 11 residues.

Only a few counts were recorded for this clonotype. V usage is TRBV20-1 and J usage is TRBJ1-2, with a tentative D call TRBD1 (5 bases). CDR1 DFQATT and CDR2 SNEGSKA come from the germline V gene (reference sequence). The CDR3 has 14 amino acids. Trimming shortened V by 5 bases and J by 3 bases, and 16 bases separated the two germline ends. Here the CDR3 DNA reads TGCAGTGCTCAAGACCTACAGGAATACTATGGCTACACCTTC. This codes for CSAQDLQEYYGYTF.

This clonotype was recorded a few times. This chain joins TRBV9 and TRBJ1-1; perhaps TRBD1 as D (5 bases). Looked up from germline, CDR1 is SGDLS and CDR2 is YYNGEE. V was trimmed by 0 bases and J by 2 bases, leaving 11 bases between them. CDR3 size: 15 residues. The CDR3, as DNA: TGTGCCAGCAGCGTAGTATCCAGGGCCAACACTGAAGCTTTCTTT. Its protein product is CASSVVSRANTEAFF.

This clonotype was detected many times. CDR3: CASSPGTSGGANTGELFF. For the CDR3, the DNA is TGTGCCAGCAGCCCCGGGACTAGCGGGGGGGCGAACACCGGGGAGCTGTTTTTT. The chain is built from TRBV11-2 and TRBJ2-2, with 16 bases lining up with TRBD2. The CDR3 is 18 amino acids. With 5 bases clipped from V and 0 bases from J, the junction kept 3 bases outside the gene matches. Germline CDR1 reads SGHAT; CDR2 reads FQNNGV.

The chain is built from TRBV11-2 and TRBJ1-6; no reliable D call. The V end lost 6 bases, the J end lost 6 bases, and 12 bases lay between the germline ends. This CDR3 comprises 14 residues. The germline gives CDR1 SGHAT, CDR2 FQNNGV. This CDR3 reads CASSKMTSNSPLHF. The CDR3 DNA reads TGTGCCAGCAGTAAAATGACTTCTAATTCACCCCTCCACTTT.